This T cell receptor beta chain was sequenced for a study of T-cell reconstitution after alpha-beta-depleted transplantation in children. V was clipped by 2 bases and J by 4 bases, with 15 bases between them. Germline V lookup: CDR1 SGHVS, CDR2 FNYEAQ. The CDR3 totals 15 residues. Preparation of the TCRbeta library was carried out with unique molecular identifiers. TCRdb called the PCR reads again in MiXCR, with one record for every CDR3 protein. The sample carries about 340,000 distinct CDR3 sequences, roughly 15% recorded once. J is TRBJ2-7 and V is TRBV7-6, with D possibly called TRBD1 or TRBD2 (5 bases each). The receptor was isolated from a male patient under 10 years old who had a stem cell transplant for acute lymphoblastic leukemia, so the T cells may come from the graft donor. This specimen consisted of PBMCs, mostly from graft donor cells, obtained 360 days after TCRalphabeta/CD19-depleted stem cell transplant. CDR3 region: CASSLRAGTDYEQYF. CDR3 coding DNA: TGTGCCAGCAGCTTAAGAGCCGGGACCGATTACGAGCAGTACTTC.